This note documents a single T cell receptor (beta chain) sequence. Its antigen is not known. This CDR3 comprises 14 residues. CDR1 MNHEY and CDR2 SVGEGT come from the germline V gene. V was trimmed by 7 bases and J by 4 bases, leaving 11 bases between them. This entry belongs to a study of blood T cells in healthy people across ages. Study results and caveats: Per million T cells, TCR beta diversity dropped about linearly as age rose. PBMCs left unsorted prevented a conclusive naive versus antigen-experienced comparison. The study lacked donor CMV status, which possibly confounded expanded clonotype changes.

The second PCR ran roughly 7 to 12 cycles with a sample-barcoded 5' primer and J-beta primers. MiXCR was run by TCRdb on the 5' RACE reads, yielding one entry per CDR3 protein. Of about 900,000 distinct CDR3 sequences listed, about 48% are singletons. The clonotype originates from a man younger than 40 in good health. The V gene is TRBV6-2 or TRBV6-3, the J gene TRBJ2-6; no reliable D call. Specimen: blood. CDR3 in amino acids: CASILRSGANVLTF. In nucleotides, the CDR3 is TGTGCCAGCATTCTGAGGTCAGGGGCCAACGTCCTGACTTTC.